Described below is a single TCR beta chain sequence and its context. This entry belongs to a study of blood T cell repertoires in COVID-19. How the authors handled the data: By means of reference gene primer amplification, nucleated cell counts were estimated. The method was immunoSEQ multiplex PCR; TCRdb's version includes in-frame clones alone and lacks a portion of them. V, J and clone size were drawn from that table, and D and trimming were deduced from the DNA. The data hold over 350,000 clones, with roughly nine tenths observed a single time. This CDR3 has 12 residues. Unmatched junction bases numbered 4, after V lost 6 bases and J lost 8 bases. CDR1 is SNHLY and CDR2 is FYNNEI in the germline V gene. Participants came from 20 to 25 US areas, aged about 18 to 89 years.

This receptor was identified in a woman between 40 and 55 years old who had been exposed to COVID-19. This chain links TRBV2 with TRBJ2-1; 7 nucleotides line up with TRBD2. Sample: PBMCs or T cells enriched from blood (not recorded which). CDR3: CASRRERDEQFF. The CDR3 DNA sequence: TGTGCCAGCAGGCGGGAGAGGGATGAGCAGTTCTTC.